The clone carrying this TCR beta chain was seen repeatedly, ten times or more. With MiXCR, TCRdb called clones anew from the PCR reads. The table shows 23,000 or so clones, with around 20% occurring only once. This record belongs to a study of metastatic and nonmetastatic thyroid tumors. Turning to the study itself: Repertoires were compared across blood and tumor or nodule tissue from malignant and benign thyroid patients.

Ahead of thyroid surgery, no patient had received treatment of any kind. The sequence derives from a male donor with papillary thyroid cancer or a benign thyroid nodule (not recorded which). Some clones in this sample may be carry-over from other donors' samples. Sequenced sample: blood.

CDR3 region: CASSLLGQPQHF. The CDR3 nucleotides are TGTGCCAGCAGTTTGTTGGGGCAGCCCCAGCATTTT. The gene calls are TRBV12-3 or TRBV12-4 and TRBJ1-5, with D unresolved. The CDR3 extends over 12 amino acids. V lost 3 bases, J lost 7 bases, and 7 bases lay in between.